Listed below are T cell receptor beta chains from one sample, sequenced in a study of chemoradiotherapy in HPV16-positive cancers. Sequencing was performed with immunoSEQ multiplex PCR; in TCRdb, only in-frame clones are kept and a portion is missing. Of tens of thousands of clones listed, roughly nine tenths were seen once; the top ten hold more than 3%. The sequencing here drew on blood, taken from a patient who underwent chemoradiotherapy. Source of these receptors: a human donor with HPV-associated anogenital cancer. CDR3s include the opening cysteine and the closing phenylalanine or tryptophan. Clone size is stated in some rows and not others, as once, few, many or a class when expanded.

abundance	j_gene	len	v_gene	CDR3aa
-	TRBJ2-7	17	TRBV7-5	CARSARDRRLEDYEQYF
-	TRBJ1-6	15	TRBV7-2	CASSLFRRESGPLHF
-	TRBJ2-7	15	TRBV18	CASSLDPGATFEQYF
-	TRBJ2-7	14	TRBV7-2	CASSSSGTLGEQYF
-	TRBJ2-5	16	TRBV27	CASRRLAGGHQETQYF
-	TRBJ1-4	13	TRBV27	CASSFGGDEKLFF
-	TRBJ1-1	15	TRBV18	CASSPVRGLNTEAFF
-	TRBJ2-1	15	TRBV7-6	CASSLGGGASDEQFF
-	TRBJ1-2	10	TRBV30	CAWWGAGYTF
-	TRBJ1-2	12	TRBV19	CASKEGDYGYTF
-	TRBJ1-2	14	TRBV27	CASSLEVGVGGYTF
-	TRBJ2-3	15	TRBV7-3	CASSPTSGRTDTQYF
-	TRBJ1-2	15	TRBV6-1	CASSVGSGGYNGYTF
-	TRBJ2-3	18	TRBV29-1	CSVEGLNTGTGIPDTQYF
-	TRBJ2-4	15	TRBV7-8	CASSPSGVRRNIQYF
-	TRBJ2-7	11	TRBV29-1	CSTGQESGQYF
-	TRBJ2-5	14	TRBV18	CASSTGQDPGTQYF
-	TRBJ1-6	15	TRBV9	CASSVAGAEDSPLHF
-	TRBJ2-3	14	TRBV29-1	CSVAENRGSDTQYF
-	TRBJ1-6	14	TRBV6-1	CASMERSGNSPLHF
-	TRBJ2-3	15	TRBV6-4	CASSDSGGSADTQYF
-	TRBJ2-3	14	TRBV30	CAWSAGGQGDTQYF
-	TRBJ1-2	12	TRBV6-5	CASSGTGWGYTF
-	TRBJ2-2	13	TRBV15	CATSRDNAGELFF
few	TRBJ2-5	14	TRBV7-3	CASSQGGLQETQYF
-	TRBJ2-7	15	TRBV2	CASREDRGLSYEQYF
-	TRBJ2-3	16	TRBV4-3	CASSPTLAGATDTQYF